The T cell receptor beta chain under discussion was sequenced for a study of post-analysis software for immune sequencing data. Study background: Courses of disease covered relapsing-remitting, secondary progressive and progressive-relapsing multiple sclerosis.

Tagging with unique molecular identifiers was a feature of the TCR beta cDNA libraries. The yield from approximately 1 to 10 million T cells was 500,000 or so cDNA molecules in total. TCRdb redid the calling of the PCR reads with MiXCR, one entry per CDR3 protein. The sample lists approximately 570,000 distinct CDR3 sequences; roughly 47% were seen once. Findings and limits, study-wide: In patients, about 5 TRBV segments were more frequent than in controls, with TRBV5-6, TRBV5-1 and TRBV20-1 among them. Strong co-clustering by F measure was evident for samples that had been prepared in the same batch. Significantly decreased normalized Chao1 diversity was recorded for multiple sclerosis patients relative to controls.

V lost 4 bases to trimming and J lost 6 bases, with 12 bases between them. This CDR3 region has 12 residues. Germline assignment: CDR1 SQVTM and CDR2 ANQGSEA. Notes on this clonotype: Its specificity is unknown.

This sequence originates from a girl aged 5-17 years with multiple sclerosis. Sequenced sample: blood. The J gene is TRBJ1-2, the V gene TRBV29-1; D may be TRBD1 (5 bases). The CDR3 protein is CSVGGWGNGYTF. DNA of the CDR3: TGCAGCGTTGGGGGGTGGGGAAATGGCTACACCTTC.